This record looks at one TCR beta chain sequence and its context. Its antigen is not identified. Measured with immunoSEQ multiplex PCR; TCRdb has only the in-frame clones, and not every one. The table shows about 53,000 clones, with 90% to 95% occurring only once. The entry originates in a study of T cells in tuberculosis. Study-wide context: CD1B tetramers identified T cells specific for mycobacterial lipid GMM. IGRA-negative adolescents, IGRA-positive adolescents with latent tuberculosis and adults with active tuberculosis formed this South African cohort.

Findings of the study overall: Classification accuracy was 87% (AUROC 0.90) with the GMM-specific repertoire.

The V and J ends lost 4 bases and 8 bases respectively, with 20 bases between them. This CDR3 region has 15 residues. Germline-derived CDR1 and CDR2 are LNHDA and SQIVND (reference sequence). Time point meaning: new active TB diagnosis, blood taken before or within 7 days of starting treatment. This chain uses TRBV19 with TRBJ1-2; D remains ambiguous. The sequence derives from an adult with tuberculosis. Specimen: PBMCs, collected at tuberculosis diagnosis. CDR3 in amino acids: CASSKNGEGLLGYTF. The CDR3 DNA sequence: TGTGCCAGTAGTAAAAACGGGGAAGGGCTTCTCGGCTACACCTTC.